The 9 T cell receptor beta chains below all came from one sample that was sequenced in a study of blood T cell repertoires in COVID-19. The data were produced by immunoSEQ multiplex PCR, yet TCRdb's version contains in-frame clones alone and is incomplete. The sample carries more than 65,000 clones, 80% to 90% recorded once. Source material: peripheral blood. These receptor sequences come from a woman aged 45-65 years with acute or convalescent COVID-19.

The chain uses TRBV6-1 and TRBJ2-2, with no clear D. The germline V gene has CDR1 MNHNS and CDR2 SASEGT. Trimming removed 2 bases at V and 8 bases at J, with 15 bases between. CDR3 length: 15 residues. This chain's CDR3 is CASSEHGLAGGELFF. The DNA for the CDR3 is TGTGCCAGCAGTGAACATGGATTAGCTGGTGGGGAGCTGTTTTTT.

The rearrangement links TRBV5-5 to TRBJ1-5; 9 nucleotides agree with TRBD1. The CDR3 covers 16 residues. Unmatched junction bases numbered 11, after V lost 4 bases and J lost 6 bases. In germline, CDR1 is SGHKS, CDR2 YYEKEE (reference sequence). CDR3 in amino acids: CASSPGTGRGGQPQHF. In DNA form, the CDR3 reads TGTGCCAGCAGCCCCGGGACAGGGAGGGGAGGTCAGCCCCAGCATTTT.

V and J are TRBV12-3 or TRBV12-4 and TRBJ1-1; D is possibly TRBD1 (6 bases). The ends were cut back, 5 bases at V and 5 bases at J, with 12 bases in the middle. CDR3 size: 13 residues. This CDR3 reads CASSRGGRTEAFF. The DNA for the CDR3 is TGTGCCAGCAGTCGCGGGGGGCGGACTGAAGCTTTCTTT.

This clone was detected once. The genes are TRBV5-4 and TRBJ2-7, with 7 bases fitting TRBD1. V lost 4 bases, J lost 3 bases, and 10 bases stayed unmatched. This CDR3 spans 15 amino acids. Germline V gives CDR1 SGHNT, CDR2 YYREEE (reference sequence). Here the CDR3 reads CASSGGTGVLYEQYF. The CDR3, as DNA: TGTGCCAGCAGCGGAGGCACAGGGGTCCTCTACGAGCAGTACTTC. Looking up the rest from reference TRBV5-4 and TRBJ2-7 gives the full variable domain: ETGVTQSPTHLIKTRGQQVTLRCSSQSGHNTVSWYQQALGQGPQFIFQYYREEENGRGNFPPRFSGLQFPNYSSELNVNALELDDSALYLCASSGGTGVLYEQYFGPGTRLTVT.

The genes are TRBV6-1 and TRBJ1-2; the D gene is possibly TRBD1 (5 bases). V dropped 0 bases and J dropped 6 bases, with 17 bases sitting between them. Per germline, CDR1 MNHNS and CDR2 SASEGT. The CDR3 extends over 16 amino acids. The CDR3 DNA reads as TGTGCCAGCAGTGAAGCAGGGGCCAGGCTTTTGAATGGCTACACCTTC. Protein sequence: CASSEAGARLLNGYTF.

The chain couples TRBV7-2 to TRBJ1-5, with 9 bases that match TRBD1. Germline lookup yields CDR1 SGHTA and CDR2 FQGNSA. V shed 5 bases, J shed 6 bases, and the junction held 8 bases outside the gene matches. This CDR3 is built from 15 residues. In DNA form, the CDR3 reads TGTGCCAGCAGCAAAGGACAGGGGTCTGGTCAGCCCCAGCATTTT. Translation: CASSKGQGSGQPQHF.

This chain links TRBV6-5 with TRBJ1-1; 7 bases are a match to TRBD1. CDR1 is MNHEY, CDR2 SVGAGI, per germline. V shed 6 bases and J 4 bases; nucleotides not matched to a gene: 11. The CDR3 contains 15 residues. CDR3 in amino acids: CASRSTLTGSTEAFF. CDR3 bases: TGTGCCAGCAGATCAACCCTGACAGGGTCCACTGAAGCTTTCTTT.

The J gene is TRBJ1-1, the V gene TRBV19, with D tentatively TRBD1 (6 bases). This CDR3 has 15 amino acids. Germline loops: CDR1 LNHDA, CDR2 SQIVND (reference sequence). The V end was cut by 5 bases, the J end by 6 bases, with 19 bases between. CDR3 bases: TGTGCCAGTAGTCCTAGGACCGGGGGGCGGGCTGAAGCTTTCTTT. This translates into CASSPRTGGRAEAFF.

The DNA of the CDR3 is TGTGCCAGTAGTAGAGGCGGCGAGCAGTACTTC. It is translated as CASSRGGEQYF. This chain links TRBV19 with TRBJ2-7; D not resolved. Germline V gives CDR1 LNHDA, CDR2 SQIVND (reference sequence). CDR3 length equals 11 residues. V gave up 4 bases and J gave up 6 bases, with 7 bases separating them.